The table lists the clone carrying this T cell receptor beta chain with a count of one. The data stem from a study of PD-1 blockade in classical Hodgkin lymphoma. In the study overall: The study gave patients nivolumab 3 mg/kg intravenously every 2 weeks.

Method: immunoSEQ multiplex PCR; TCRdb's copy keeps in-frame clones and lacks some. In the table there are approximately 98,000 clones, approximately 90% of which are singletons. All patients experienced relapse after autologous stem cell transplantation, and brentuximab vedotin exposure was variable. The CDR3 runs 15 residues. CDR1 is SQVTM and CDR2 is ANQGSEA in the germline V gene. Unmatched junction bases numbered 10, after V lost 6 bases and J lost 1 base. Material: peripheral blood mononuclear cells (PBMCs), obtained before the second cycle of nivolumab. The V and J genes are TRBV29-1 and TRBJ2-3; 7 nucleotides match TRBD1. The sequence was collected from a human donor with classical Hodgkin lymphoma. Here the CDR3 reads CSVGRQGTRTDTQYF. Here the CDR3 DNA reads TGCAGCGTGGGTAGACAGGGAACGCGCACAGATACGCAGTATTTT.